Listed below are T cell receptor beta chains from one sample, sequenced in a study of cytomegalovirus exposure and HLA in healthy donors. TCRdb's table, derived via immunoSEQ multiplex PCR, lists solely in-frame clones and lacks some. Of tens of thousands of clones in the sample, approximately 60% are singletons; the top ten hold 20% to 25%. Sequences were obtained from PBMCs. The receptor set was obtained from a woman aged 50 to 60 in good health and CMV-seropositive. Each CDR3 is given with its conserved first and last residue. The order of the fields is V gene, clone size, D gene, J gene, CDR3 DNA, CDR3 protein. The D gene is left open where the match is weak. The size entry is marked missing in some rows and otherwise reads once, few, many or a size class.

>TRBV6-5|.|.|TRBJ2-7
TGTGCCAGCAGTTACTCAGGGGCTCCCCTCGACGAGCAGTACTTC
CASSYSGAPLDEQYF
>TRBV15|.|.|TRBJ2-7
TGTGCCACCAGCAGAGATTTTAGAGAGTCCTACGAGCAGTACTTC
CATSRDFRESYEQYF
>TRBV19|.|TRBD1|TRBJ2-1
TGTGCCAGTAGTACCGGGACAGAATACAATGAGCAGTTCTTC
CASSTGTEYNEQFF
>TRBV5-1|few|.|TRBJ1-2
TGCGCCAGCAGCTTTGAGGACAGTCAAGGCTACACCTTC
CASSFEDSQGYTF
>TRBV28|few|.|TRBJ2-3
TGTGCCAGCAGTAAGACAGGCTTATATGGAGATACGCAGTATTTT
CASSKTGLYGDTQYF
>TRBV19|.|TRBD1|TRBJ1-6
TGTGCCAGTAGCGGGACAGGGGATTCACCCCTCCACTTT
CASSGTGDSPLHF
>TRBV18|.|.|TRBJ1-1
TGTGCCAGCTCACTGGCCAGCGGCTTCACTGAAGCTTTCTTT
CASSLASGFTEAFF
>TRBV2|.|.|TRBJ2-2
TGTGCCAGCAGTGCCGGGACCGGGGAGCTGTTTTTT
CASSAGTGELFF
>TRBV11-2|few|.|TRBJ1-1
TGTGCCAGCAGTCTAACAGAGAACACTGAAGCTTTCTTT
CASSLTENTEAFF
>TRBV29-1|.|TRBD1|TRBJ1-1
TGCAGCGTGGGCTTTGACAGGGCGAACACTGAAGCTTTCTTT
CSVGFDRANTEAFF
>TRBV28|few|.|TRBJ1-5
TGTGCCAGCAGTTTTAGGTACAGGGGCAATCAGCCCCAGCATTTT
CASSFRYRGNQPQHF
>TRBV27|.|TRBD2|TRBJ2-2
TGTGCCAGCAGCTATCCCGATTTGCGGGGGGGCCCCACCGGGGAGCTGTTTTTT
CASSYPDLRGGPTGELFF
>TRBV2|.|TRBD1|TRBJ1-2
TGTGCCAGCAGTGCCCTGGCAGGGGGAGACTATGGCTACACCTTC
CASSALAGGDYGYTF
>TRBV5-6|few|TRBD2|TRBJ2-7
TGTGCCAGCAGCCCGACTAGCGGGGGAGTCTACGAGCAGTACTTC
CASSPTSGGVYEQYF
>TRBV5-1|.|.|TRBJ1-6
TGCGCCAGCAGCTTGGGTAGCTCCTATAATTCACCCCTCCACTTT
CASSLGSSYNSPLHF
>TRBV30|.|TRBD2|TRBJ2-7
TGTGCCTGGAGTGTCGCAGCGGGGGGATCCTACAATGAGCAGTACTTC
CAWSVAAGGSYNEQYF
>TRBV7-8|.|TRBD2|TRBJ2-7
TGTGCCTCCCGGCCCAGCGGGAGCTACGAGCAGTACTTC
CASRPSGSYEQYF
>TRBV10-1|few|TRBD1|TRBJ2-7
TGCGCCAGCAGTGAGATAGGGCGAGACAGGGAAGCCTACGAGCAGTACTTC
CASSEIGRDREAYEQYF
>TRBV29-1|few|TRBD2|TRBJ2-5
TGCAGCGGGGGGACCGGACTAGCGGGGCCCGGAGAGACCCAGTACTTC
CSGGTGLAGPGETQYF
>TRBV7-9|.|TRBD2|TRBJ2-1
TGTGCCAGCAGCTTAGCTTTGGGGGGGAGTGAGCAGTTCTTC
CASSLALGGSEQFF
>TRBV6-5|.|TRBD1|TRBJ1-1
TGTGCCAGCAGAAGACAGGGCCCCAACACTGAAGCTTTCTTT
CASRRQGPNTEAFF
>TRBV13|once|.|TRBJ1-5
TGTGCCAGCAGCTTAAGTACAGGGAATCAGCCCCAGCATTTT
CASSLSTGNQPQHF
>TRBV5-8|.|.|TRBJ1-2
TGTGCCAGCAGCTTGGGGCAGGGGAACTATGGCTACACCTTC
CASSLGQGNYGYTF
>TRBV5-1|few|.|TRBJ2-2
TGCGCCAGCAGCTTGGTCGGGCTAGCTTCGGGGGAGCTGTTTTTT
CASSLVGLASGELFF
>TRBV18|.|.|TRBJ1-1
TGTGCCAGCTCACGCGGGGAGAACACTGAAGCTTTCTTT
CASSRGENTEAFF
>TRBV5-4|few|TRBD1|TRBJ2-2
TGTGCCAGCAGCCAAAAGGGACAGGGTCACACCGGGGAGCTGTTTTTT
CASSQKGQGHTGELFF
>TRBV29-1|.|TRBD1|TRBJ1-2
TGCAGCGTTGACGGGACAGGGGCCAATAACTATGTAGGCTACACCTTC
CSVDGTGANNYVGYTF
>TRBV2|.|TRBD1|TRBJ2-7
TGTGCCAGCAGTGCTAAGCCAGGGGGTGACGAGCAGTACTTC
CASSAKPGGDEQYF
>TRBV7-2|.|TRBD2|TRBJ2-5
TGTGCCAGCAGCTCTCGGACTAGCCCACAGACCCAGTACTTC
CASSSRTSPQTQYF
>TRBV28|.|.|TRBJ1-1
TGTGCCAGCAGTTTATACCGACAGCGAGCGAACACTGAAGCTTTCTTT
CASSLYRQRANTEAFF
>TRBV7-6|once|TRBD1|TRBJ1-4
TGTGCCAGCAGCCCCTTTTTGGGGACAGGGAGCGAAAAACTGTTTTTT
CASSPFLGTGSEKLFF
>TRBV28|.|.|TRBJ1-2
TGTGCCAGCAGTAAGGGACAAGACTATGGCTACACCTTC
CASSKGQDYGYTF
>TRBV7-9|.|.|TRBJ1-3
TGTTCCAGCAGCACTTATTCTGGAAACACCATATATTTT
CSSSTYSGNTIYF
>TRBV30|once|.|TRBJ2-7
TGTGCCTGGAACCGACAGGAATACGAGCAGTACTTC
CAWNRQEYEQYF
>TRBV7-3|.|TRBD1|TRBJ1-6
TGTGCCAGCAGCTTAGGGGACAGGGAGGGTAATTCACCCCTCCACTTT
CASSLGDREGNSPLHF
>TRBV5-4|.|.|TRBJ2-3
TGTGCCAGCAGCTGGGCCGGACAGCCCGACGGAGATACGCAGTATTTT
CASSWAGQPDGDTQYF
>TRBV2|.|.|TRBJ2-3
TGTGCCAGCAGTGAAGGGACTAGCACAGATACGCAGTATTTT
CASSEGTSTDTQYF
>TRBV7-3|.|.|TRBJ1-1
TGTGCCAGCAGCGTTCAGGAGAACACTGAAGCTTTCTTT
CASSVQENTEAFF
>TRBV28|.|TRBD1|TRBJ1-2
TGTGCCAGCAGTCTCGGGACAGTCGGTTCCCTAATCATCTATGGCTACACCTTC
CASSLGTVGSLIIYGYTF
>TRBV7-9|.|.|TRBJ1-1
TGTGCCAGCAGTATAGGGGTTATGAACACTGAAGCTTTCTTT
CASSIGVMNTEAFF
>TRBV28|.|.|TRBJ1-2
TGTGCCAGCAGGGCGGGGCGATGGGATGGCTACACCTTC
CASRAGRWDGYTF